The rows below give T cell receptor beta chains drawn from one sample of a study of cytomegalovirus exposure and HLA in healthy donors. The protocol was immunoSEQ multiplex PCR, while the TCRdb copy is restricted to in-frame clones and leaves out a portion. The repertoire includes some 150,000 clones, approximately 79% of them detected once, and 4.3% sits in the top ten. The source material was PBMCs. Receptors originate from a man aged 18 to 30 in good health and CMV-seropositive. Both conserved end residues are part of each CDR3. A D gene is named only where the DNA matches it firmly.

D gene | J gene | V gene | CDR3 DNA | CDR3 protein
- | TRBJ1-2 | TRBV7-9 | TGTGCCAGCAGCTTATATATATCAGGCTCCCCGATCGGCTACACCTTC | CASSLYISGSPIGYTF
TRBD1 | TRBJ1-1 | TRBV29-1 | TGCAGCGACCATCTGACAGGGGTGAACACTGAAGCTTTCTTT | CSDHLTGVNTEAFF
TRBD2 | TRBJ2-1 | TRBV29-1 | TGCAGCGTGGTGACTAGCGGTAGAGGCAATGAGCAGTTCTTC | CSVVTSGRGNEQFF
TRBD1 | TRBJ2-7 | TRBV29-1 | TGCAGCGCCATCATAGGGACAGGGGGCTACTACGAGCAGTACTTC | CSAIIGTGGYYEQYF
- | TRBJ2-7 | TRBV4-3 | TGCGCCAGCAGCCGCGAGGGTTCCTACGAGCAGTACTTC | CASSREGSYEQYF
TRBD2 | TRBJ2-7 | TRBV30 | TGTGCCTGGAGTGGACCGACTAGCGGGAGGTTCTACGAGCAGTACTTC | CAWSGPTSGRFYEQYF
- | TRBJ1-3 | TRBV6-1 | TGTGCCAGCAGTGAAGGACAGGCCAACACCATATATTTT | CASSEGQANTIYF
TRBD2 | TRBJ2-5 | TRBV7-8 | TGTGCCAGCAGCAACTTTGAGCGGGAGAAACTGGAGACCCAGTACTTC | CASSNFEREKLETQYF
- | TRBJ2-3 | TRBV5-1 | TGCGCCAGCAGCTTGGAACAGCACACAGATACGCAGTATTTT | CASSLEQHTDTQYF
- | TRBJ2-7 | TRBV9 | TGTGCCAGCAGCGTAGCTGCAGTCTCCTACGAGCAGTACTTC | CASSVAAVSYEQYF
- | TRBJ2-3 | TRBV5-1 | TGCGCCAGCAGCTTGGTCGCGGGACGCACAGATACGCAGTATTTT | CASSLVAGRTDTQYF